Described below is a single TCR beta chain sequence and its context. These data belong to a study of OX40 agonist ivuxolimab in advanced cancers. On the study more broadly: Past anti-PD-1, anti-PD-L1 or anti-CTLA-4 therapy was accepted, and around 40% had received some.

Using immunoSEQ multiplex PCR, the repertoire was profiled, and TCRdb retains in-frame clones only, with some absent. The profile shows approximately 66,000 clones, 70% to 90% of them singletons. CDR3 size: 17 residues. Trimming removed 0 bases from V and 4 bases from J, with 17 bases in between. Per the germline V gene, CDR1 is SGHRS and CDR2 is YFSETQ. This sequence was found in an adult with an advanced solid tumor such as melanoma, head and neck, liver or kidney cancer. Sample: CD4+ or CD8+ T cells sorted from blood, taken in a trial of the OX40 agonist ivuxolimab. This chain joins TRBV5-1 and TRBJ2-1; D is possibly TRBD1 or TRBD2 (5 bases each). The CDR3 here is CASSLEGTLGTYNEQFF. As DNA, the CDR3 is TGCGCCAGCAGCTTGGAAGGAACTTTGGGGACGTACAATGAGCAGTTCTTC.